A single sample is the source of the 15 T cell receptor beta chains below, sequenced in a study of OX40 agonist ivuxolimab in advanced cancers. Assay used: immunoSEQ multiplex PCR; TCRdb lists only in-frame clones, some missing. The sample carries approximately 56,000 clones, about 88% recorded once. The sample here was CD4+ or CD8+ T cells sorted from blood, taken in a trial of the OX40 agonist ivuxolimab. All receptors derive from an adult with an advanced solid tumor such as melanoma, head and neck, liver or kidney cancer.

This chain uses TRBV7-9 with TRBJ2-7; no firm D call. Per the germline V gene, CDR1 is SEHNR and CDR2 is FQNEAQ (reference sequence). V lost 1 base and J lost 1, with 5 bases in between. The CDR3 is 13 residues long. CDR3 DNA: TGTGCCAGCAGCTTAGGCAGATCCTACGAGCAGTACTTC. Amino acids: CASSLGRSYEQYF.

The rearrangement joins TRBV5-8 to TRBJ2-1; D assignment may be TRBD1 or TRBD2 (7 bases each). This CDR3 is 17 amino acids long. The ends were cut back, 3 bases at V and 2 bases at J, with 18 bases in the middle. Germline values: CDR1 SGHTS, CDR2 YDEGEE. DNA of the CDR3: TGTGCCAGCAGCTCAGGGGGGGCTCAGGCCCCCTACAATGAGCAGTTCTTC. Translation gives CASSSGGAQAPYNEQFF.

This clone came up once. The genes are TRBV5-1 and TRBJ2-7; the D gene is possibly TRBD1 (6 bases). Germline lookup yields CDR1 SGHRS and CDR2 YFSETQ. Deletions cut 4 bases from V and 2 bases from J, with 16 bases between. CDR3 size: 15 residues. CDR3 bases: TGCGCCAGCAGCCCAAAGGCAGGGGATACCTACGAGCAGTACTTC. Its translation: CASSPKAGDTYEQYF.

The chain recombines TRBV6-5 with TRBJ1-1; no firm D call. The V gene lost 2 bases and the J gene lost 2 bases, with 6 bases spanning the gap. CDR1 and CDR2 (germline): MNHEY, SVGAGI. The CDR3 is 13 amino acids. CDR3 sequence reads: CASSYAYNTEAFF. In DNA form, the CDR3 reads TGTGCCAGCAGTTACGCCTATAACACTGAAGCTTTCTTT.

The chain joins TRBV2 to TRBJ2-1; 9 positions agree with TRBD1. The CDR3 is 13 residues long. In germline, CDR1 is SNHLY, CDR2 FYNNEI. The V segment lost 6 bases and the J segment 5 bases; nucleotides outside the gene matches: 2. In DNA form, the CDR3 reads TGTGCCAGCAGAAGGGACAGGGACAATGAGCAGTTCTTC. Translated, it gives CASRRDRDNEQFF.

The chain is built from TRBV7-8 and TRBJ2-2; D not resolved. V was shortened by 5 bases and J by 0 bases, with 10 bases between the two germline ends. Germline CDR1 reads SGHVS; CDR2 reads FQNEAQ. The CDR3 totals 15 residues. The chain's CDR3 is CASSPPTANTGELFF. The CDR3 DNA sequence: TGTGCCAGCAGCCCCCCTACAGCGAACACCGGGGAGCTGTTTTTT.

The CDR3 is CCLPFGNTIYF. Here the CDR3 DNA reads TGCTGCCTCCCTTTCGGAAACACCATATATTTT. The chain couples TRBV20-1 to TRBJ1-3; D unresolved. Germline assignment: CDR1 DFQATT and CDR2 SNEGSKA (reference sequence). CDR3 length equals 11 residues.

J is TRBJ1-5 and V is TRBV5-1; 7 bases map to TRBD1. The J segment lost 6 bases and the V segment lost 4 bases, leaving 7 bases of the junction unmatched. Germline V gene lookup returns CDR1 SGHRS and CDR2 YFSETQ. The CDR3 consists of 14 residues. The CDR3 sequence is CASSEGQVGQPQHF. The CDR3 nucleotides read TGCGCCAGCAGCGAAGGACAGGTCGGTCAGCCCCAGCATTTT.

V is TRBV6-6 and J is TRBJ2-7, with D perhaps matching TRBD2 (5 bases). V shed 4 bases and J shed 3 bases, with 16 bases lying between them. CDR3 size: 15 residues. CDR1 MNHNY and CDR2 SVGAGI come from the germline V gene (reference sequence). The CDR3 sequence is CASSLGLGGVYEQYF. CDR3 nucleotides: TGTGCCAGCAGTTTGGGTCTAGGAGGCGTCTACGAGCAGTACTTC.

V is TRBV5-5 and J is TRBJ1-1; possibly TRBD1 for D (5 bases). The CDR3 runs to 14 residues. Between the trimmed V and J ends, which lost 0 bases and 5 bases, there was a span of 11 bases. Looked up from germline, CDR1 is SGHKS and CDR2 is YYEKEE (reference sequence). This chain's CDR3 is CASSLAREGTEAFF. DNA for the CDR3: TGTGCCAGCAGCTTGGCCAGGGAAGGGACTGAAGCTTTCTTT.

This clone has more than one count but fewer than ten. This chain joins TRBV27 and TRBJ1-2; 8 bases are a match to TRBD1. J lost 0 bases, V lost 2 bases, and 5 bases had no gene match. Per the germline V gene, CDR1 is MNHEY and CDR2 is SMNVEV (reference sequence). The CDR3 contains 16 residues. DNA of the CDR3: TGTGCCAGCAGTTTAACAGGGGGGACCACTAACTATGGCTACACCTTC. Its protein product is CASSLTGGTTNYGYTF.

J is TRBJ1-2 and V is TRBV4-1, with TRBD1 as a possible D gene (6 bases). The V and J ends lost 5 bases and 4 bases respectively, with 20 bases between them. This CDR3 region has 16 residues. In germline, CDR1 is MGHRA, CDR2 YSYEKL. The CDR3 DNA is TGCGCCAGCAGCTCCCCGACAGGCCTTTTGGGCTATGGCTACACCTTC. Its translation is CASSSPTGLLGYGYTF.

The CDR3 DNA reads as TGTGCCAGCGATCGGAACACCGGGGAGCTGTTTTTT. It encodes CASDRNTGELFF. This chain links TRBV25-1 with TRBJ2-2, with D hard to call. Trimming left V 8 bases short and J 1 base short, with 5 bases between. Germline CDR1 MGHDK, CDR2 SYGVNS. The length of the CDR3 is 12 residues.

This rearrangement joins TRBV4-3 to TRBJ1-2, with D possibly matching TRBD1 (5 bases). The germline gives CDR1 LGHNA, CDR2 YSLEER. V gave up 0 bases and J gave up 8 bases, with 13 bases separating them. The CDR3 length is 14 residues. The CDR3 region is CASSQDRQDKGYTF. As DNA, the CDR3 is TGCGCCAGCAGCCAAGATAGGCAGGACAAGGGCTACACCTTC.

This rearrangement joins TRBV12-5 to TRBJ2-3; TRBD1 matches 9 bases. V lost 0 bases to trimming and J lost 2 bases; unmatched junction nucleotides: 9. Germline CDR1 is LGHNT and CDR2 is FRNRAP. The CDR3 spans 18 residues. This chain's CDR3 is CASGLVPSGQGFTDTQYF. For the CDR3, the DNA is TGTGCTAGTGGTTTGGTACCATCGGGACAGGGTTTCACAGATACGCAGTATTTT.